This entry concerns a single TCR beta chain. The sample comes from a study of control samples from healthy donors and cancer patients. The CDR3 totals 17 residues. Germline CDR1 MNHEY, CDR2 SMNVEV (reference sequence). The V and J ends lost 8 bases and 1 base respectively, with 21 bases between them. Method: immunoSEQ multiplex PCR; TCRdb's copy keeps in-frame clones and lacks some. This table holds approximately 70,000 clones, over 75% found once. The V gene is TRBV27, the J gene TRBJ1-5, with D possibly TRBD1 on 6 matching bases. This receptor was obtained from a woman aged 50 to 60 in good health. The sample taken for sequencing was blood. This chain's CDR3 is CASGATGYGSSNQPQHF. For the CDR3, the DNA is TGTGCCAGCGGTGCCACAGGGTACGGAAGCAGCAATCAGCCCCAGCATTTT.